This T cell receptor (beta chain) originates from a study of T-cell memory formation after mild COVID-19. The germline gives CDR1 SGHAT, CDR2 FQNNGV. V lost 1 base and J lost 5, with 14 bases in between. This CDR3 contains 15 residues. Regarding the study as a whole: Among CD4+ contracting clones, most were CM and EM, and CD8+ ones EMRA. Memory sampled before infection contained some responding clones, suggesting cross-reactive memory joined. Still unconfirmed is whether the second-wave clones peaking on day 37 recognized SARS-CoV-2.

5'RACE, which relied on constant-segment primers, yielded TCR alpha and TCR beta cDNA libraries carrying sample barcodes and UMIs. MiXCR was run by TCRdb on the 5' RACE reads, yielding one entry per CDR3 protein. Of about 610,000 distinct CDR3 sequences listed, approximately 15% are singletons. This clonotype has a handful of counts. Antigen: not known. V and J are TRBV11-2 and TRBJ1-1; D gene unclear. The clonotype was recovered from an adult woman who had mild COVID-19 (a few samples of this study predate the infection). Cell type and time point are not known. Sequenced material: PBMCs or a T cell subset sorted from them (not recorded which). CDR3 in DNA: TGTGCCAGCAGCTTAGCGGCCCAGATTAAGACTGAAGCTTTCTTT. The encoded protein is CASSLAAQIKTEAFF.